The clone carrying this T cell receptor (beta chain) turned up a few times. Previously described methods with listed TCR primers produced the bulk TCR libraries. MiXCR, applied by TCRdb to the PCR reads, yields one record per CDR3 protein. Of about 500,000 distinct CDR3 sequences in the sample, 20% to 25% are singletons; the top ten hold about 0.8%. The authors gated naive CD8 T cells as CD8+CD4-CCR7+CD45RA+ for sorting. The data originate from a study of molecular identifiers for immune sequencing clone quantification. Overall study: Within a replicate experiment, RNA obtained from either about 20,000 or 100,000 naive CD8 cells was divided into five aliquots, and four of those aliquots were then sequenced.

Per the germline V gene, CDR1 is SGDLS and CDR2 is YYNGEE. The CDR3 has 12 amino acids. V was pared by 3 bases and J by 12 bases, with 3 bases of the junction left unmatched. This sequence originates from a human donor in good health. Some libraries in this study had Jurkat cell RNA spiked in. The chain uses TRBV9 and TRBJ2-2, with 9 positions matching TRBD2. The sequenced material came from naive CD8+ T cells from blood, with Jurkat cell RNA spiked in. Indicated subset: FACS-sorted CD8+CD4-CCR7+CD45RA+ naive T cells. The CDR3 spells CASSDGTSKLFF. In nucleotides, the CDR3 is TGTGCCAGCAGCGACGGGACTAGCAAGCTGTTTTTT.